A single sample gave rise to the 29 T cell receptor beta chains below, sequenced in a study of T cell responses to AZD1222 COVID-19 vaccine. TCRdb's copy holds only in-frame clones and misses some; the assay was immunoSEQ multiplex PCR. The table has 80,000 to 100,000 clones, more than 85% seen once. Specimen: peripheral blood, collected on day 0 of AZD1222 vaccination. These receptor sequences come from an adult in good health.

This clone was counted between two and nine times. This chain connects TRBV9 to TRBJ2-3; 8 nucleotides match TRBD2. Per germline, CDR1 SGDLS and CDR2 YYNGEE. The CDR3 is 16 residues long. V lost 4 bases, J lost 2 bases, and 9 bases stayed unmatched. This CDR3 reads CASSQAAGVFTDTQYF. Written as DNA, the CDR3 is TGTGCCAGCAGCCAAGCAGCGGGAGTCTTCACAGATACGCAGTATTTT.

The chain employs TRBV5-5 and TRBJ1-5; D perhaps matches TRBD1 (5 bases). Trimming took off 4 bases at V and 2 bases at J, with 16 bases between the two ends. The V gene's germline CDR1 is SGHKS and CDR2 YYEKEE (reference sequence). This CDR3 contains 16 residues. CDR3 amino acids: CASSAFGTRGNQPQHF. The CDR3 DNA reads TGTGCCAGCAGCGCCTTCGGGACTCGCGGCAATCAGCCCCAGCATTTT.

V gene TRBV21-1 combines with J gene TRBJ2-7. TRBV21-1 is a listed pseudogene. This CDR3 region has 18 residues. The CDR3 nucleotides read TGTGCCAGCAGCAAAGTAGTACAGTATTCGGGGACGTACTACGAGCAGTACTTC. It yields the protein CASSKVVQYSGTYYEQYF.

V and J are TRBV7-2 and TRBJ1-1, with D possibly matching TRBD1 (6 bases). Per germline, CDR1 SGHTA and CDR2 FQGNSA. V lost 4 bases and J lost 6, with 15 bases in between. The CDR3 length is 14 residues. The CDR3 is CASSSNREGAEAFF. CDR3 in DNA: TGTGCCAGCAGCTCCAACAGGGAGGGGGCTGAAGCTTTCTTT.

The V call is TRBV4-2, the J call TRBJ1-3, with 8 bases that match TRBD1. CDR1 is LGHNA and CDR2 is YNFKEQ in the germline V gene. Germline trimming cut 0 bases from V and 0 bases from J; bases unmatched to any gene: 4. CDR3 length: 17 residues. The CDR3 bases are TGTGCCAGCAGCCAAGACGGGGACAGGTACTCTGGAAACACCATATATTTT. It specifies CASSQDGDRYSGNTIYF.

Remarks on this clone: In the same sample, other DNA sequences code for this CDR3. The rearrangement joins TRBV5-4 to TRBJ2-6, with 7 bases lining up with TRBD1. CDR3 size: 15 residues. CDR1 and CDR2 (germline): SGHNT, YYREEE (reference sequence). The trim removed 3 bases at V and 1 base at J, leaving 1 base unmatched. The CDR3 reads CASSSGGSGANVLTF. The CDR3 DNA reads as TGTGCCAGCAGCTCAGGGGGATCTGGGGCCAACGTCCTGACTTTC.

This rearrangement joins TRBV28 to TRBJ1-6; TRBD1 agrees at 7 bases. Germline V gives CDR1 MDHEN, CDR2 SYDVKM. The V segment lost 5 bases and the J segment 7 bases; nucleotides outside the gene matches: 8. This CDR3 is built from 15 residues. CDR3 in amino acids: CASSQLDRENSPLHF. Written as DNA, the CDR3 is TGTGCCAGCAGTCAGCTTGACAGGGAGAATTCACCCCTCCACTTT. Together with reference TRBV28 and TRBJ1-6, the CDR3 gives the full variable domain: DVKVTQSSRYLVKRTGEKVFLECVQDMDHENMFWYRQDPGLGLRLIYFSYDVKMKEKGDIPEGYSVSREKKERFSLILESASTNQTSMYLCASSQLDRENSPLHFGNGTRLTVT.

A few counts support this clone. The chain couples TRBV9 to TRBJ2-3; TRBD2 matches at 12 bases. V shed 4 bases, J shed 5 bases, and the junction held 5 bases outside the gene matches. Germline lookup yields CDR1 SGDLS and CDR2 YYNGEE. There are 15 residues in the CDR3. The CDR3 bases are TGTGCCAGCAGCTCCGCTAGCGGGAGGGGAGATACGCAGTATTTT. This sequence encodes CASSSASGRGDTQYF.

V and J are TRBV3-1 (or the pseudogene TRBV3-2) and TRBJ1-1; D gene unclear. Germline V CDR1 and CDR2: LGHDT, YNNKEL (reference sequence). With 4 bases removed from V and 0 bases from J, the gap between germline ends came to 6 bases. This CDR3 has 13 residues. CDR3 coding DNA: TGTGCCAGCAGCCCACTGGTGAACACTGAAGCTTTCTTT. Encoded protein: CASSPLVNTEAFF.

As for this clone: This specimen includes other DNA sequences encoding the same CDR3. The CDR3 loop is CASSSGQGNQPQHF. For the CDR3, the DNA is TGTGCCAGCAGCTCAGGACAGGGGAATCAGCCCCAGCATTTT. The chain has TRBV28 and TRBJ1-5; 9 nucleotides align to TRBD1. Germline V CDR1 and CDR2: MDHEN, SYDVKM. V shed 6 bases, J shed 4 bases, and the junction held 4 bases outside the gene matches. This CDR3 spans 14 amino acids.

The chain is built from TRBV5-1 and TRBJ1-5, with unresolved D. The CDR3 is made up of 14 amino acids. The V end was cut by 4 bases, the J end by 7 bases, with 15 bases between. Germline assignment: CDR1 SGHRS and CDR2 YFSETQ. The CDR3 region is CASSPGPEQQPQHF. CDR3 coding DNA: TGCGCCAGCAGCCCCGGCCCCGAGCAGCAGCCCCAGCATTTT.

This chain links TRBV11-2 with TRBJ2-7, with TRBD2 as a possible D gene (6 bases). Germline CDR1 reads SGHAT; CDR2 reads FQNNGV. The CDR3 totals 16 residues. V was cut by 1 base and J by 4 bases, with 17 bases left in between. CDR3 sequence: CASSLAGTGGSYEQYF. The CDR3 nucleotides read TGTGCCAGCAGCTTAGCCGGGACTGGGGGGTCTTACGAGCAGTACTTC. Using reference TRBV11-2 and TRBJ2-7 for the parts outside the CDR3, the full variable domain is EAGVAQSPRYKIIEKRQSVAFWCNPISGHATLYWYQQILGQGPKLLIQFQNNGVVDDSQLPKDRFSAERLKGVDSTLKIQPAKLEDSAVYLCASSLAGTGGSYEQYFGPGTRLTVT.

CDR3 protein: CASSLSSRSNQPQHF. The CDR3 DNA reads as TGTGCCAGTAGTCTTTCCAGCCGTAGCAATCAGCCCCAGCATTTT. The chain joins TRBV19 to TRBJ1-5; D is uncertain. Germline lookup yields CDR1 LNHDA and CDR2 SQIVND (reference sequence). This CDR3 comprises 15 residues. With 5 bases removed from V and 0 bases from J, the gap between germline ends came to 11 bases.

The chain links TRBV7-8 to TRBJ2-3; the match to TRBD1 covers 10 bases. Germline V gives CDR1 SGHVS, CDR2 FQNEAQ. V lost 5 bases to trimming and J lost 5 bases; unmatched junction nucleotides: 7. The CDR3 consists of 15 residues. For the CDR3, the DNA is TGTGCCAGCAGCATGCGACAGGGGGCGCGAGATACGCAGTATTTT. It codes for CASSMRQGARDTQYF.

This clone was observed a handful of times. This chain uses TRBV4-2 with TRBJ2-2; unclear D gene. Trimming stripped 4 bases from V and 1 base from J, with 13 bases between. The CDR3 is made up of 16 amino acids. Germline values: CDR1 LGHNA, CDR2 YNFKEQ. The DNA for the CDR3 is TGTGCCAGCAGCCCGCAACACGGATTGAACACCGGGGAGCTGTTTTTT. Its translation is CASSPQHGLNTGELFF.

The chain joins TRBV7-3 to TRBJ1-5; D ambiguous. The CDR3 is 16 amino acids. Germline CDR1 SGHTA, CDR2 FQGTGA. V was pared by 1 base and J by 1 base, with 11 bases between. CDR3 DNA: TGTGCCAGCAGCTTAATGTGGGCGGGGAGCAATCAGCCCCAGCATTTT. It encodes CASSLMWAGSNQPQHF.

There are many counts of this clone. This chain uses TRBV7-6 with TRBJ2-1; D may be TRBD2 (5 bases). In germline, CDR1 is SGHVS, CDR2 FNYEAQ. V shed 5 bases and J shed 0 bases, with 14 bases lying between them. The length of the CDR3 is 16 residues. The CDR3 sequence: CASSPGMGSSYNEQFF. CDR3 coding DNA: TGTGCCAGCAGCCCGGGGATGGGGAGCTCCTACAATGAGCAGTTCTTC. The full variable domain, completed using reference TRBV7-6 and TRBJ2-1, is GAGVSQSPRYKVTKRGQDVALRCDPISGHVSLYWYRQALGQGPEFLTYFNYEAQQDKSGLPNDRFSAERPEGSISTLTIQRTEQRDSAMYRCASSPGMGSSYNEQFFGPGTRLTVL.

V usage is TRBV19 and J usage is TRBJ2-1; 8 nucleotides match TRBD2. This CDR3 comprises 15 residues. Germline V gene data show CDR1 as LNHDA and CDR2 as SQIVND (reference sequence). The V and J ends lost 3 bases and 4 bases, in that order; junction bases with no gene match: 5. The CDR3 protein is CASSIAGGRYNEQFF. CDR3 coding DNA: TGTGCCAGTAGTATTGCGGGAGGCAGGTACAATGAGCAGTTCTTC.

The rearrangement links TRBV18 to TRBJ2-5; D unclear. The CDR3 consists of 16 residues. The ends were cut back, 3 bases at V and 1 base at J, with 15 bases in the middle. Germline CDR1 and CDR2: KGHSH and LQKENI. CDR3 sequence reads: CASSPSLDTSQETQYF. As DNA, the CDR3 is TGTGCCAGCTCACCCTCTCTAGACACGAGCCAAGAGACCCAGTACTTC.

The gene calls are TRBV7-9 and TRBJ1-2; maybe TRBD1 (6 bases). Germline CDR1 and CDR2: SEHNR and FQNEAQ (reference sequence). This CDR3 has 16 residues. Trimming took 1 base from V and 0 from J, leaving 12 bases between them. CDR3 region: CASSLGQGSTNYGYTF. CDR3 nucleotide sequence: TGTGCCAGCAGCTTAGGGCAGGGGTCGACTAACTATGGCTACACCTTC. The whole variable domain, filled in from reference TRBV7-9 and TRBJ1-2, reads DTGVSQNPRHKITKRGQNVTFRCDPISEHNRLYWYRQTLGQGPEFLTYFQNEAQLEKSRLLSDRFSAERPKGSFSTLEIQRTEQGDSAMYLCASSLGQGSTNYGYTFGSGTRLTVV.

This sequence joins TRBV7-3 and TRBJ2-5; TRBD2 agrees at 10 bases. V was clipped by 4 bases and J by 4 bases; unmatched bases: 0. The CDR3 has 13 amino acids. Germline-derived CDR1 and CDR2 are SGHTA and FQGTGA. CDR3 nucleotides: TGTGCCAGCAGCTCTAGCGGGAGAGAGACCCAGTACTTC. Its translation: CASSSSGRETQYF. Complete variable domain (other parts from reference TRBV7-3 and TRBJ2-5): GAGVSQTPSNKVTEKGKYVELRCDPISGHTALYWYRQSLGQGPEFLIYFQGTGAADDSGLPNDRFFAVRPEGSVSTLKIQRTERGDSAVYLCASSSSGRETQYFGPGTRLLVL.

This clone has just a few counts. The rearrangement joins TRBV3-1 (or the pseudogene TRBV3-2) to TRBJ2-6, with D possibly matching TRBD2 (5 bases). Germline lookup yields CDR1 LGHDT and CDR2 YNNKEL (reference sequence). V dropped 0 bases and J dropped 7 bases, with 7 bases sitting between them. The CDR3 covers 14 residues. The CDR3 DNA reads as TGTGCCAGCAGCCAAGAAGCGGTAGCCAACGTCCTGACTTTC. Amino acids: CASSQEAVANVLTF.

J is TRBJ1-3 and V is TRBV19; no firm D call. The germline V and J ends were trimmed by 7 bases and 0 bases, with 7 bases remaining between them. Germline values: CDR1 LNHDA, CDR2 SQIVND (reference sequence). The CDR3 is 13 amino acids. In DNA, the CDR3 is TGTGCCAGTATGAGGAGCTCTGGAAACACCATATATTTT. Amino acids: CASMRSSGNTIYF.

The chain combines TRBV12-3 or TRBV12-4 with TRBJ1-1, with TRBD1 matching 9 bases. J gave up 4 bases and V 7 bases, and 4 bases lay outside the gene matches. The CDR3 length is 13 residues. CDR3 sequence (DNA): TGTGCCAGCATGGGACAGGGTTTCACTGAAGCTTTCTTT. Protein product: CASMGQGFTEAFF.

This rearrangement joins TRBV6-2 or TRBV6-3 to TRBJ2-5; 9 positions match TRBD2. Per germline, CDR1 MNHEY and CDR2 SVGEGT. J was trimmed by 4 bases and V by 6 bases; bases with no gene match: 12. This CDR3 is built from 16 residues. CDR3 in DNA: TGTGCCAGCAGCCGGTCGAGAGGGACTAGCCGAGAGACCCAGTACTTC. Protein product: CASSRSRGTSRETQYF.

The J gene is TRBJ2-1, the V gene TRBV9, with 8 bases aligning to TRBD2. Germline loops: CDR1 SGDLS, CDR2 YYNGEE. This CDR3 contains 15 residues. V gave up 3 bases and J gave up 3 bases; unmatched junction bases: 5. CDR3 sequence reads: CASSEREGGYNEQFF. The DNA for the CDR3 is TGTGCCAGCAGCGAACGGGAGGGCGGCTACAATGAGCAGTTCTTC.

V usage is TRBV5-1 and J usage is TRBJ2-1; 9 bases are shared with TRBD2. J gave up 7 bases and V 0 bases, and 5 bases lay outside the gene matches. Germline V gene data show CDR1 as SGHRS and CDR2 as YFSETQ. The CDR3 spans 15 residues. The CDR3 sequence is CASSLGSGGGNEQFF. The CDR3 bases are TGCGCCAGCAGCTTGGGTAGCGGGGGCGGTAATGAGCAGTTCTTC.

This clone was seen only a few times. The chain uses TRBV19 and TRBJ1-2, with D uncertain. The CDR3 is 13 amino acids. Trimming took 4 bases from V and 10 from J, leaving 16 bases between them. CDR1 and CDR2 (germline): LNHDA, SQIVND (reference sequence). The CDR3 loop reads CASSTPQWGAYTF. The CDR3 nucleotides are TGTGCCAGTAGTACGCCTCAGTGGGGTGCCTACACCTTC.

The V gene is TRBV2, the J gene TRBJ2-1; 9 bases are a match to TRBD1. This CDR3 has 15 amino acids. CDR1 and CDR2 from the germline V gene are SNHLY and FYNNEI. Unmatched junction bases numbered 11, after V lost 9 bases and J lost 5 bases. The CDR3 coding sequence is TGTGCCAGTAAAGTACAGGGGGCGAAGGACAATGAGCAGTTCTTC. Its protein product is CASKVQGAKDNEQFF.